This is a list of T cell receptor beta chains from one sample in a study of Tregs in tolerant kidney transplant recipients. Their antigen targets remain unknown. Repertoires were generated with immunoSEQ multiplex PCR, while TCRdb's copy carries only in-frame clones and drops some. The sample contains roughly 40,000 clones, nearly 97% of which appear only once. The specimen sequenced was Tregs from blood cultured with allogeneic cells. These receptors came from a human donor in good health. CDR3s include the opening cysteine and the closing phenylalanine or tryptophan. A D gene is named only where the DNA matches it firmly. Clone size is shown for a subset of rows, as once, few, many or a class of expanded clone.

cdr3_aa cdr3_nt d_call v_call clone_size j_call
CASSLLGFDNSPLHF TGCGCCAGCAGCTTATTGGGGTTCGATAATTCACCCCTCCACTTT - TRBV5-1 - TRBJ1-6
CARSLAGNYEQYF TGTGCCAGAAGCTTGGCAGGGAACTACGAGCAGTACTTC - TRBV5-3 - TRBJ2-7
CAIGGDTGELFF TGTGCCATAGGCGGCGACACCGGGGAGCTGTTTTTT - TRBV6-5 - TRBJ2-2
CSATGGRELFF TGCAGTGCCACGGGAGGGAGGGAGCTGTTTTTT TRBD2 TRBV20-1 once TRBJ2-2
CASRRRVSSYEQYF TGTGCCAGCCGGAGGAGAGTTAGCTCCTACGAGCAGTACTTC - TRBV6-5 - TRBJ2-7
CASSYVVGSYEQYF TGTGCCAGCAGTTATGTCGTCGGCTCCTACGAGCAGTACTTC - TRBV6-5 few TRBJ2-7
CASSPAMGATGLYGYTF TGTGCCAGCTCACCAGCTATGGGGGCTACAGGGCTCTATGGCTACACCTTC - TRBV18 - TRBJ1-2
CASSRTANTGELFF TGCGCCAGCAGCCGGACTGCGAACACCGGGGAGCTGTTTTTT - TRBV5-1 - TRBJ2-2
CASRDRDTQYF TGTGCCAGCAGGGACAGGGATACGCAGTATTTT TRBD1 TRBV6-1 - TRBJ2-3
CASSQEGAGNQPQHF TGTGCCAGCAGCCAAGAAGGGGCAGGCAATCAGCCCCAGCATTTT - TRBV4-2 - TRBJ1-5
CASSRGAPANEKLFF TGTGCCAGCAGCCGCGGGGCCCCGGCTAATGAAAAACTGTTTTTT - TRBV11-2 - TRBJ1-4
CASSGEWRSRNNEQFF TGTGCCAGTAGTGGGGAATGGCGAAGTAGGAACAATGAGCAGTTCTTC - TRBV19 - TRBJ2-1
CASSDTGAGNTIYF TGTGCCAGCAGCGACACAGGGGCTGGAAACACCATATATTTT TRBD1 TRBV7-9 - TRBJ1-3
CASRPGRSYEQYF TGTGCCAGCAGGCCGGGGAGGTCTTACGAGCAGTACTTC - TRBV6-5 - TRBJ2-7
CASSPGGGRSAQHF TGTGCCAGCTCACCAGGAGGAGGGAGATCAGCCCAGCATTTT - TRBV18 - TRBJ1-5
CATSRDMRTGGTGELFF TGTGCCACCAGCAGAGATATGCGGACAGGTGGGACCGGGGAGCTGTTTTTT TRBD1 TRBV15 - TRBJ2-2
CASRIRVTYNEQFF TGTGCCAGTAGGATTCGGGTGACCTACAATGAGCAGTTCTTC - TRBV19 - TRBJ2-1
CASSYLDLYNEQFF TGTGCCAGCAGTTACCTCGACCTTTACAATGAGCAGTTCTTC - TRBV6-5 - TRBJ2-1